One and the same sample provided the 12 T cell receptor beta chains below, sequenced in a study of beta chain features in type 1 diabetes. Findings and limits, study-wide: Researchers report that Type 1 diabetes patients had moderately but significantly shorter TCRB CDR3s across all four CD4+ subsets.

The authors reverse transcribed all of the isolated RNA, so sequencing captured expressed TCRB transcripts. Generated by immunoSEQ multiplex PCR, the TCRdb table keeps only in-frame clones and is missing some. The sample consists of roughly 290,000 clones, over 12% of them appearing once. These receptors' targets are unknown. The specimen was naive CD4+ T cells from blood. These receptors were collected from a man between 18 and 35 years old with type 1 diabetes.

The chain has TRBV5-4 and TRBJ1-2, with D maybe TRBD1 (6 bases). Per germline, CDR1 SGHNT and CDR2 YYREEE (reference sequence). V shed 4 bases and J shed 10 bases, with 17 bases lying between them. The CDR3 length is 13 residues. CDR3: CASSPTGLFAYTF. The CDR3 DNA reads as TGTGCCAGCAGCCCGACAGGATTGTTCGCCTACACCTTC.

This chain joins TRBV30 and TRBJ2-7, with a weak D call TRBD2 (8 bases). Trimming removed 4 bases from V and 3 bases from J, with 16 bases in between. Germline V gene lookup returns CDR1 GTSNPN and CDR2 SVGIG (reference sequence). CDR3 length equals 14 residues. CDR3 in DNA: TGTGCCTGGACCGGGGGGGACAGCTACTACGAGCAGTACTTC. Translated, it gives CAWTGGDSYYEQYF. Full variable domain (missing parts from reference TRBV30 and TRBJ2-7): SQTIHQWPATLVQPVGSPLSLECTVEGTSNPNLYWYRQAAGRGLQLLFYSVGIGQISSEVPQNLSASRPQDRQFILSSKKLLLSDSGFYLCAWTGGDSYYEQYFGPGTRLTVT.

This sequence joins TRBV19 and TRBJ2-3, with D possibly matching TRBD2 (6 bases). The CDR3 totals 19 residues. With 2 bases removed from V and 0 bases from J, the gap between germline ends came to 21 bases. From germline, CDR1 is LNHDA and CDR2 SQIVND (reference sequence). The CDR3 loop is CASSIPLHRRGTSTDTQYF. For the CDR3, the DNA is TGTGCCAGTAGTATACCCCTCCACCGGCGGGGCACCAGCACAGATACGCAGTATTTT.

This chain joins TRBV5-4 and TRBJ2-5; 16 bases are a match to TRBD2. Germline trimming cut 4 bases from V and 5 bases from J; bases unmatched to any gene: 8. The CDR3 has 17 residues. Germline lookup yields CDR1 SGHNT and CDR2 YYREEE (reference sequence). CDR3 protein: CASSPAGTSGRGETQYF. The CDR3 DNA reads as TGTGCCAGCAGCCCGGCCGGGACTAGCGGGAGGGGGGAGACCCAGTACTTC.

In its sample, this clone was seen a few times. V is TRBV7-2 and J is TRBJ2-3, with 13 nucleotides matching TRBD2. Germline assignment: CDR1 SGHTA and CDR2 FQGNSA. The junction had 5 bases not matched to a gene; V was cut back by 4 bases and J by 4 bases. This CDR3 is 16 amino acids long. CDR3 coding DNA: TGTGCCAGCAGCTCTGGACTAGCGGGAGTAGCAGATACGCAGTATTTT. It codes for CASSSGLAGVADTQYF.

The chain employs TRBV28 and TRBJ2-5, with unresolved D. CDR1 MDHEN and CDR2 SYDVKM come from the germline V gene. The V and J ends lost 7 bases and 4 bases respectively, with 10 bases between them. The CDR3 runs to 12 residues. This CDR3 is CASTHYGETQYF. The CDR3 bases are TGTGCCAGCACCCATTACGGAGAGACCCAGTACTTC.

This clone was detected only a few times. This sequence joins TRBV7-9 and TRBJ2-5; maybe TRBD1 (6 bases). CDR3 length equals 14 residues. The germline V and J ends were trimmed by 8 bases and 3 bases, with 16 bases remaining between them. Germline CDR1 is SEHNR and CDR2 is FQNEAQ (reference sequence). Here the CDR3 DNA reads TGTGCCAGCGACTCCGGGACAAGGAAAGAGACCCAGTACTTC. Translation: CASDSGTRKETQYF.

This clone was seen a few times. Written as DNA, the CDR3 is TGTGCCACCGGGACAGGGAAGGAATACGAGCAGTACTTC. Protein: CATGTGKEYEQYF. V gene TRBV15 combines with J gene TRBJ2-7, with 9 positions matching TRBD1. CDR1 is LNHNV, CDR2 YYDKDF, per germline (reference sequence). J was trimmed by 4 bases and V by 8 bases; bases with no gene match: 6. This CDR3 spans 13 amino acids. The full variable domain, completed using reference TRBV15 and TRBJ2-7, is DAMVIQNPRYQVTQFGKPVTLSCSQTLNHNVMYWYQQKSSQAPKLLFHYYDKDFNNEADTPDNFQSRRPNTSFCFLDIRSPGLGDTAMYLCATGTGKEYEQYFGPGTRLTVT.

This clone appeared a few times. This chain joins TRBV10-1 and TRBJ2-1, with TRBD2 matching 7 bases. Germline trimming cut 5 bases from V and 3 bases from J; bases unmatched to any gene: 7. This CDR3 contains 15 residues. Germline CDR1 and CDR2: WNHNN and SYGVQD (reference sequence). The CDR3 nucleotides read TGCGCCAGCAGTACGATGAGCGGGGACTACAATGAGCAGTTCTTC. Residues: CASSTMSGDYNEQFF.

The chain combines TRBV5-1 with TRBJ2-7; 10 nucleotides line up with TRBD2. Per the germline V gene, CDR1 is SGHRS and CDR2 is YFSETQ. Trimming took 3 bases from V and 2 from J; bases not matched to a gene: 14. This CDR3 has 18 residues. The chain's CDR3 is CASSSATISSGSAYEQYF. DNA for the CDR3: TGCGCCAGCAGCTCCGCTACCATATCTAGCGGGAGCGCCTACGAGCAGTACTTC.

The rearrangement uses TRBV27 and TRBJ1-1, with a weak D call TRBD1 (6 bases). CDR1 and CDR2 from the germline V gene are MNHEY and SMNVEV (reference sequence). V lost 5 bases, J lost 3 bases, and 16 bases lay in between. CDR3 length: 15 residues. CDR3 sequence (DNA): TGTGCCAGCAGTCGCAATGGGGAGGGGGACACTGAAGCTTTCTTT. Translating gives CASSRNGEGDTEAFF.

The chain's CDR3 is CASSLALAGGPRFYNEQFF. CDR3 bases: TGCGCCAGCAGCTTGGCGTTAGCGGGGGGGCCGAGATTCTACAATGAGCAGTTCTTC. The chain has TRBV5-1 and TRBJ2-1; TRBD2 matches at 11 bases. Germline CDR1 SGHRS, CDR2 YFSETQ. The CDR3 covers 19 residues. Trimming at V came to 0 bases and at J to 3 bases, leaving 11 bases not matched to a gene.